A single sample gave rise to the 23 T cell receptor beta chains below, sequenced in a study of shared clonotypes between healthy human individuals. TCRdb's copy holds only in-frame clones and misses some; the assay was immunoSEQ multiplex PCR. The data show a few million clones, with approximately 90% seen just once and around 0.14% held by the top ten. Material for sequencing was naive CD4+ T cells sorted from blood. Sample subset: CD45RA+ positively selected. The receptors shown here come from a young man in good health.

The chain combines TRBV2 with TRBJ2-1; D remains ambiguous. This CDR3 has 12 residues. Deletions cut 8 bases from V and 9 bases from J, with 14 bases between. The germline V gene has CDR1 SNHLY and CDR2 FYNNEI. The CDR3 is CASGPVSGEQFF. The DNA for the CDR3 is TGTGCCAGCGGCCCAGTATCCGGTGAGCAGTTCTTC.

The chain carries TRBV30 and TRBJ1-2; D remains ambiguous. CDR1 is GTSNPN and CDR2 is SVGIG in the germline V gene (reference sequence). The CDR3 extends over 11 amino acids. The V end was cut by 2 bases, the J end by 8 bases, with 9 bases between. CDR3 nucleotide sequence: TGTGCCTGGAGTTCTCAGCCCGGCTACACCTTC. Its protein product is CAWSSQPGYTF. Full variable domain (missing parts from reference TRBV30 and TRBJ1-2): SQTIHQWPATLVQPVGSPLSLECTVEGTSNPNLYWYRQAAGRGLQLLFYSVGIGQISSEVPQNLSASRPQDRQFILSSKKLLLSDSGFYLCAWSSQPGYTFGSGTRLTVV.

This chain connects TRBV30 to TRBJ1-6; unclear D gene. CDR3 length: 12 residues. Germline V lookup: CDR1 GTSNPN, CDR2 SVGIG (reference sequence). V lost 0 bases and J lost 12, with 9 bases in between. CDR3 sequence: CAWSVQGGPLHF. In DNA, the CDR3 is TGTGCCTGGAGTGTACAAGGAGGACCCCTCCACTTT.

This chain uses TRBV6-6 with TRBJ2-1; D unresolved. The CDR3 has 14 amino acids. Between the trimmed V and J ends, which lost 5 bases and 6 bases, there was a span of 14 bases. CDR1 is MNHNY, CDR2 SVGAGI, per germline (reference sequence). In DNA form, the CDR3 reads TGTGCCAGCAGTGACACCCCTCCCATCAATGAGCAGTTCTTC. Its protein product is CASSDTPPINEQFF.

V gene TRBV14 combines with J gene TRBJ2-1, with 7 positions matching TRBD2. This CDR3 spans 14 amino acids. CDR1 is SGHDN and CDR2 is FVKESK in the germline V gene. V dropped 4 bases and J dropped 4; count of bases not matched to a gene: 4. The CDR3 DNA reads TGTGCCAGCAGCCGAAGTAGCGGGTACAATGAGCAGTTCTTC. Translation gives CASSRSSGYNEQFF.

This rearrangement joins TRBV10-3 to TRBJ1-5; unclear D gene. Germline-derived CDR1 and CDR2 are ENHRY and SYGVKD. The CDR3 is 12 residues long. V gave up 5 bases and J gave up 2 bases, with 4 bases separating them. In DNA, the CDR3 is TGTGCCATCAGTATAGGCAATCAGCCCCAGCATTTT. It encodes CAISIGNQPQHF.

This chain uses TRBV7-9 with TRBJ2-4, with 12 bases aligning to TRBD2. This CDR3 region has 18 residues. V gave up 4 bases and J gave up 5 bases; unmatched junction bases: 12. From germline, CDR1 is SEHNR and CDR2 FQNEAQ (reference sequence). The CDR3 spells CASSSLGRTSGAQNIQYF. The CDR3 nucleotides read TGTGCCAGCAGCTCTTTGGGGCGGACTAGCGGGGCCCAAAACATTCAGTACTTC.

The rearrangement joins TRBV28 to TRBJ1-4; 10 bases are a match to TRBD1. This CDR3 has 16 amino acids. CDR1 and CDR2 (germline): MDHEN, SYDVKM. Germline trimming cut 4 bases from V and 4 bases from J; bases unmatched to any gene: 6. The CDR3 here is CASSSGTGVGNEKLFF. As DNA, the CDR3 is TGTGCCAGCAGTTCCGGGACAGGGGTGGGTAATGAAAAACTGTTTTTT.

The V and J genes are TRBV5-1 and TRBJ2-3; the D is unclear. CDR3 length: 14 amino acids. The V gene lost 3 bases and the J gene lost 2 bases, with 10 bases spanning the gap. CDR1 is SGHRS and CDR2 is YFSETQ in the germline V gene. This CDR3 is CASSSTDPTDTQYF. The CDR3 DNA reads as TGCGCCAGCAGCTCCACAGATCCCACAGATACGCAGTATTTT.

The sample holds a few counts of this clone. V usage is TRBV5-1 and J usage is TRBJ2-7; 9 bases map to TRBD1. This CDR3 contains 15 residues. CDR1 SGHRS and CDR2 YFSETQ come from the germline V gene. The junction had 6 bases not matched to a gene; V was cut back by 0 bases and J by 5 bases. As DNA, the CDR3 is TGCGCCAGCAGCTTGGACGGGACAGGGTTCGACGAGCAGTACTTC. Protein: CASSLDGTGFDEQYF.

V and J are TRBV5-4 and TRBJ2-6, with TRBD1 identical over 8 bases. J was trimmed by 0 bases and V by 2 bases; bases with no gene match: 7. Germline CDR1 is SGHNT and CDR2 is YYREEE (reference sequence). The CDR3 consists of 18 residues. The CDR3 sequence is CASSLQGDFSSGANVLTF. CDR3 nucleotides: TGTGCCAGCAGCTTACAGGGGGATTTTAGCTCTGGGGCCAACGTCCTGACTTTC.

This rearrangement joins TRBV5-1 to TRBJ1-6; possible D gene TRBD1, 5 bases. Looked up from germline, CDR1 is SGHRS and CDR2 is YFSETQ. The CDR3 contains 17 residues. Trimming removed 0 bases from V and 5 bases from J, with 15 bases in between. As DNA, the CDR3 is TGCGCCAGCAGCTTGGGAGACCGGGACGCTAATAATTCACCCCTCCACTTT. Protein sequence: CASSLGDRDANNSPLHF.

V usage is TRBV18 and J usage is TRBJ2-5; weak D call: TRBD1 (6 bases). V dropped 2 bases and J dropped 5 bases, with 12 bases sitting between them. This CDR3 comprises 14 residues. The germline gives CDR1 KGHSH, CDR2 LQKENI. The CDR3 nucleotides are TGTGCCAGCTCACCATCCTCAGGGGTCGAGACCCAGTACTTC. It translates to CASSPSSGVETQYF.

This chain joins TRBV5-4 and TRBJ2-5; D ambiguous. V was trimmed by 4 bases and J by 5 bases, leaving 18 bases between them. The CDR3 extends over 15 amino acids. Germline V gene lookup returns CDR1 SGHNT and CDR2 YYREEE (reference sequence). The CDR3 sequence is CASSRHSIQGETQYF. The CDR3 nucleotides read TGTGCCAGCAGCCGCCATAGCATCCAAGGGGAGACCCAGTACTTC.

V gene TRBV10-3 combines with J gene TRBJ2-3; D unclear. This CDR3 comprises 15 residues. Looked up from germline, CDR1 is ENHRY and CDR2 is SYGVKD. The V and J ends lost 8 bases and 2 bases respectively, with 17 bases between them. Here the CDR3 DNA reads TGTGCCATCCCGAAGACCACCAAGGTCACAGATACGCAGTATTTT. The encoded protein is CAIPKTTKVTDTQYF.

The chain links TRBV5-4 to TRBJ2-7; 7 bases match TRBD2. CDR1 SGHNT and CDR2 YYREEE come from the germline V gene (reference sequence). CDR3 length: 16 residues. V lost 5 bases to trimming and J lost 0 bases; unmatched junction nucleotides: 11. The CDR3 region is CASSRASGIASYEQYF. CDR3 bases: TGTGCCAGCAGTCGAGCTAGCGGCATTGCCTCCTACGAGCAGTACTTC.

As regards this clone: This specimen includes other DNA sequences encoding the same CDR3. The chain joins TRBV18 to TRBJ1-3; D is unclear. There are 13 residues in the CDR3. V shed 3 bases and J shed 3 bases, with 6 bases lying between them. The germline V gene encodes CDR1 KGHSH and CDR2 LQKENI. CDR3 protein: CASSPLDGNTIYF. CDR3 sequence (DNA): TGTGCCAGCTCACCCCTGGATGGAAACACCATATATTTT.

The rearrangement uses TRBV27 and TRBJ1-1; no definite D call. CDR3 length: 14 amino acids. V was clipped by 2 bases and J by 1 base, with 8 bases between them. Germline CDR1 MNHEY, CDR2 SMNVEV (reference sequence). The CDR3 sequence: CASSLRFSNTEAFF. DNA of the CDR3: TGTGCCAGCAGTTTAAGATTCTCGAACACTGAAGCTTTCTTT.

The CDR3 DNA follows: TGTGCCAGCAGCCCGGGACAGAGGATCAATGAGCAGTTCTTC. This sequence encodes CASSPGQRINEQFF. This chain joins TRBV7-2 and TRBJ2-1, with TRBD1 matching over 7 bases. J was trimmed by 6 bases and V by 5 bases; bases with no gene match: 7. The CDR3 sequence is 14 residues long. The V gene's germline CDR1 is SGHTA and CDR2 FQGNSA.

The rearrangement links TRBV4-1 to TRBJ2-5, with 7 bases lining up with TRBD1. V was pared by 3 bases and J by 5 bases, with 9 bases of the junction left unmatched. The length of the CDR3 is 15 residues. Germline V gene sequence: CDR1 MGHRA, CDR2 YSYEKL. CDR3 residues: CASSHRQGLLETQYF. The DNA of the CDR3 is TGCGCCAGCAGCCATCGACAGGGATTGCTCGAGACCCAGTACTTC.

The chain uses TRBV6-5 and TRBJ2-5; D might be TRBD2 (5 bases). Trimming removed 0 bases from V and 2 bases from J, with 7 bases in between. CDR3 length: 14 residues. Germline loops: CDR1 MNHEY, CDR2 SVGAGI. CDR3 sequence (DNA): TGTGCCAGCAGTTACTCTGAGCGGCAAGAGACCCAGTACTTC. It translates to CASSYSERQETQYF.

The rearrangement links TRBV2 to TRBJ1-4; D might be TRBD1 (6 bases). Germline CDR1 SNHLY, CDR2 FYNNEI. V shed 10 bases and J shed 2 bases, with 14 bases lying between them. The CDR3 spans 14 residues. CDR3 in amino acids: CATEGDGTNEKLFF. The CDR3 DNA reads TGTGCCACGGAGGGGGACGGGACTAATGAAAAACTGTTTTTT.

This clone was found a few times. Other DNA sequences in this sample translate to the same CDR3. The J gene is TRBJ1-1, the V gene TRBV27; D is uncertain. Germline V lookup: CDR1 MNHEY, CDR2 SMNVEV (reference sequence). V lost 0 bases and J lost 5, with 7 bases in between. The CDR3 is 13 amino acids. The CDR3: CASSLSRGTEAFF. The CDR3 bases are TGTGCCAGCAGTTTATCCCGCGGGACTGAAGCTTTCTTT.